A single sample gave rise to the 2 T cell receptor beta chains below, sequenced in a study of vaccination and CD4 T cells after COVID-19. These receptors' antigens are unknown. Cultured CD4+ T cells had their DNA profiled by the Oncomine TCR Beta short-read assay. TCRdb redid the calling of the PCR reads with MiXCR, one entry per CDR3 protein. The sample records roughly 6,500 distinct CDR3 sequences, roughly 25% being singletons. Treatment: 10-day PBMC culture with coronavirus spike peptide pools or control peptides (ViraFEST assay). An unexposed donor provided the CD4+ T cells, which were collected before the COVID-19 pandemic (2011-2018). The sequenced sample was CD4+ T cells from blood, cultured in vitro. These TCRs come from a human donor in good health.

This sequence joins TRBV9 and TRBJ2-3; D is perhaps TRBD1 (6 bases). The CDR3 totals 15 residues. CDR1 and CDR2 from the germline V gene are SGDLS and YYNGEE. Trimming removed 1 base at V and 2 bases at J, with 11 bases between. This CDR3 is CASSVTGTLTDTQYF. CDR3 DNA sequence: TGTGCCAGCAGCGTAACCGGGACACTCACAGATACGCAGTATTTT.

The J gene is TRBJ1-1, the V gene TRBV18; possible D gene TRBD1, 6 bases. The length of the CDR3 is 14 residues. V dropped 3 bases and J dropped 1 base, with 9 bases sitting between them. CDR1 and CDR2 from the germline V gene are KGHSH and LQKENI. As DNA, the CDR3 is TGTGCCAGCTCACCCGGACAGACGAACACTGAAGCTTTCTTT. Residues: CASSPGQTNTEAFF. Variable domain in full (rest from reference TRBV18 and TRBJ1-1): NAGVMQNPRHLVRRRGQEARLRCSPMKGHSHVYWYRQLPEEGLKFMVYLQKENIIDESGMPKERFSAEFPKEGPSILRIQQVVRGDSAAYFCASSPGQTNTEAFFGQGTRLTVV.